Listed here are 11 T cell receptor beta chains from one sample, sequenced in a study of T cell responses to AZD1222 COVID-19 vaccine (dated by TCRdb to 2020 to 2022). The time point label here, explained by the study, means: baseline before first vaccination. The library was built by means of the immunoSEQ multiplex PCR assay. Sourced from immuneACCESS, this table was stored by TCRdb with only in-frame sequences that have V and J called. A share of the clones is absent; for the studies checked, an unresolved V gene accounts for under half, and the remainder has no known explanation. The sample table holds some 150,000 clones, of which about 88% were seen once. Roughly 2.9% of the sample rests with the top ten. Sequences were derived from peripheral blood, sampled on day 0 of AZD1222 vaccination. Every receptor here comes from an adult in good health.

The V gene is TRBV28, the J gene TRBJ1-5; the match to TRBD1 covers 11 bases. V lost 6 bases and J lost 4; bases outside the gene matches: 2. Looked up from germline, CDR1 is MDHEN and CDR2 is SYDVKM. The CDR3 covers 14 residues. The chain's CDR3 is CASRGTGGNQPQHF. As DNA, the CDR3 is TGTGCCAGCAGGGGGACAGGGGGTAATCAGCCCCAGCATTTT.

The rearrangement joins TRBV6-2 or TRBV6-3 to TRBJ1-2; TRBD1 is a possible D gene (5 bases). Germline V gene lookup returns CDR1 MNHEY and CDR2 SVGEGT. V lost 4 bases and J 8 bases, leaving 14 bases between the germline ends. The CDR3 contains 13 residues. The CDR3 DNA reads TGTGCCAGCAGTTTTGGGACCATGGGGGGCTACACCTTC. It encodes CASSFGTMGGYTF.

As DNA, the CDR3 is TGTGCCAGCAGTGAAGAGGGGGGGGCAACTCAGCCCCAGCATTTT. It is translated as CASSEEGGATQPQHF. This chain joins TRBV6-1 and TRBJ1-5, with TRBD1 as a possible D gene (6 bases). Germline values: CDR1 MNHNS, CDR2 SASEGT. Trimming shortened V by 1 base and J by 6 bases, and 13 bases separated the two germline ends. The CDR3 is made up of 15 amino acids.

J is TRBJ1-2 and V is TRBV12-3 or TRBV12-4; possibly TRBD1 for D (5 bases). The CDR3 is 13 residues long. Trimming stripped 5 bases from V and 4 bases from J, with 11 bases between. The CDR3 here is CASSPEGIYGYTF. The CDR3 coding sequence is TGTGCCAGCAGTCCGGAGGGGATCTATGGCTACACCTTC.

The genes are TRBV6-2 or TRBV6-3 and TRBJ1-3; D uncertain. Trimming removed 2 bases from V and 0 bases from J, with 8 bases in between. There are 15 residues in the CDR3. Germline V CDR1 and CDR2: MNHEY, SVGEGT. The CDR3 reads CASSYPGSSGNTIYF. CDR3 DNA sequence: TGTGCCAGCAGTTACCCCGGCAGCTCTGGAAACACCATATATTTT.

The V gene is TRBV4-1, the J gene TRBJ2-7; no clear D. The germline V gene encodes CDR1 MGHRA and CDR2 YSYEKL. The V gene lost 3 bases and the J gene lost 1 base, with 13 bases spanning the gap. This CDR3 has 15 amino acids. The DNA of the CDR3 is TGCGCCAGCAGCCATGGGCGAGTCGGTTCCTACGAGCAGTACTTC. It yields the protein CASSHGRVGSYEQYF.

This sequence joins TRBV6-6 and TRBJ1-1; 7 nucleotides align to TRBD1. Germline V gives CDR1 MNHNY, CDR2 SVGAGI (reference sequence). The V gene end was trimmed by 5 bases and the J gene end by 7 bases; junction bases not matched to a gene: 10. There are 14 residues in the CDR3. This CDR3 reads CASSSPTGEVEAFF. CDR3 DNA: TGTGCCAGCAGTAGCCCCACAGGGGAGGTTGAAGCTTTCTTT.

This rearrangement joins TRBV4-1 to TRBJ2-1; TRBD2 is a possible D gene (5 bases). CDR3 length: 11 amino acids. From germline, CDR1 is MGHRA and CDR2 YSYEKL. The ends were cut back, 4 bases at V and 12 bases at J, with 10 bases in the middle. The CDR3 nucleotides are TGCGCCAGCAGCCCCGGGATTGGGCAGTTCTTC. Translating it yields CASSPGIGQFF.

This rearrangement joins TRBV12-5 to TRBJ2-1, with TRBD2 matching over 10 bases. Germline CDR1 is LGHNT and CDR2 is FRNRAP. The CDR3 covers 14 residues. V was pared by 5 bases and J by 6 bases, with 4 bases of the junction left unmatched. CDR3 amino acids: CASGASGGANEQFF. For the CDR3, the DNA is TGTGCTAGTGGTGCTAGCGGGGGAGCCAATGAGCAGTTCTTC.

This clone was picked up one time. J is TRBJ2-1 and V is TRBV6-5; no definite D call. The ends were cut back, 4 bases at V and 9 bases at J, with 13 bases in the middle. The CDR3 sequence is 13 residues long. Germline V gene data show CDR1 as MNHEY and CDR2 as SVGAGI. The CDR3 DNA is TGTGCCAGCAGTTCCCGGATCGAGATTGAGCAGTTCTTC. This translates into CASSSRIEIEQFF.

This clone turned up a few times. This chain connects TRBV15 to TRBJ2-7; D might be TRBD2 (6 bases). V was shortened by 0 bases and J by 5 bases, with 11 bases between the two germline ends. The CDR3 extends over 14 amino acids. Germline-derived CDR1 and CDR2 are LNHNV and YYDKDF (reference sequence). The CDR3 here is CATSRDGGVDEQYF. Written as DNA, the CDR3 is TGTGCCACCAGCAGAGACGGCGGGGTCGACGAGCAGTACTTC.